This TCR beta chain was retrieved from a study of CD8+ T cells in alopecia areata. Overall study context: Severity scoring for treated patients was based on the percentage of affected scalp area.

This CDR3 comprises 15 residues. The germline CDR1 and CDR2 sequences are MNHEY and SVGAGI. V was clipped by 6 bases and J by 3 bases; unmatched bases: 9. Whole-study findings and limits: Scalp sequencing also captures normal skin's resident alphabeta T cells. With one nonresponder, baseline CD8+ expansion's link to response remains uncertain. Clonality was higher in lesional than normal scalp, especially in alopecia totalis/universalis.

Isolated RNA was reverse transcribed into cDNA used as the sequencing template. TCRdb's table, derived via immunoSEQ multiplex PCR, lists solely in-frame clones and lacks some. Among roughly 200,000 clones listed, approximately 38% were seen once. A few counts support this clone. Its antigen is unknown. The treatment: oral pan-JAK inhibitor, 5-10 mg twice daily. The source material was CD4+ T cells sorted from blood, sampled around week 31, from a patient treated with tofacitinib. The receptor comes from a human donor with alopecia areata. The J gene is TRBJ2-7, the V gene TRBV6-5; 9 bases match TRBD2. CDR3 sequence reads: CASSRSSGRVYEQYF. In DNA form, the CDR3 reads TGTGCCAGCAGCCGGAGTAGCGGGAGAGTCTACGAGCAGTACTTC.